The 20 T cell receptor beta chains below come from one sample, sequenced in a study of T cells after somatic rescue of genetic block. Only in-frame clones appear in the TCRdb table, and some are missing; sequencing was by immunoSEQ multiplex PCR. The table records about 52,000 clones, 90% to 97% of them present only once. The specimen was peripheral blood mononuclear cells (PBMCs). These receptors were collected from a child under three years old.

The chain recombines TRBV4-1 with TRBJ1-2, with 10 positions matching TRBD1. Trimming removed 3 bases from V and 3 bases from J; junction bases left unmatched: 4. Germline V gives CDR1 MGHRA, CDR2 YSYEKL. The CDR3 runs to 15 residues. The CDR3 reads CASSQGDRGHYGYTF. The CDR3 DNA follows: TGCGCCAGCAGCCAGGGGGACAGGGGACACTATGGCTACACCTTC.

Comment on this clone: Additional DNA sequences in this sample encode the identical CDR3. The CDR3 nucleotides are TGTGCCAGCAGCTTAGGGGTGGGACAGGGCCACGAGCAGTACTTC. Translating gives CASSLGVGQGHEQYF. This chain links TRBV13 with TRBJ2-7; TRBD1 aligns across 9 bases. The CDR3 is 15 residues long. V trimming: 0 bases; J trimming: 5 bases; junction bases outside the gene matches: 5. From germline, CDR1 is PRHDT and CDR2 FYEKMQ (reference sequence).

The chain is built from TRBV7-3 and TRBJ2-5, with D possibly being TRBD1 (6 bases). V dropped 5 bases and J dropped 4 bases, with 14 bases sitting between them. CDR3 length: 14 amino acids. Germline V gives CDR1 SGHTA, CDR2 FQGTGA. The CDR3, as DNA: TGTGCCAGCAGCCCAAGGGGGAATCGAGAGACCCAGTACTTC. Encoded protein: CASSPRGNRETQYF. Full variable domain (missing parts from reference TRBV7-3 and TRBJ2-5): GAGVSQTPSNKVTEKGKYVELRCDPISGHTALYWYRQSLGQGPEFLIYFQGTGAADDSGLPNDRFFAVRPEGSVSTLKIQRTERGDSAVYLCASSPRGNRETQYFGPGTRLLVL.

This chain links TRBV27 with TRBJ2-7; 9 bases are a match to TRBD2. The germline V gene has CDR1 MNHEY and CDR2 SMNVEV (reference sequence). The V and J ends lost 2 bases and 1 base, in that order; junction bases with no gene match: 3. This CDR3 is built from 15 residues. The CDR3 coding sequence is TGTGCCAGCAGTTTAAGGGCGGGAGGGTCCTACGAGCAGTACTTC. Translating gives CASSLRAGGSYEQYF.

J is TRBJ2-3 and V is TRBV5-1; 9 bases fit TRBD2. V was clipped by 4 bases and J by 5 bases; unmatched bases: 5. Germline V gene sequence: CDR1 SGHRS, CDR2 YFSETQ. The CDR3 contains 14 residues. CDR3 coding DNA: TGCGCCAGCAGCCCCCGACTAGCGGTAGATACGCAGTATTTT. This sequence encodes CASSPRLAVDTQYF. Based on the CDR3 plus reference TRBV5-1 and TRBJ2-3, the full variable domain is KAGVTQTPRYLIKTRGQQVTLSCSPISGHRSVSWYQQTPGQGLQFLFEYFSETQRNKGNFPGRFSGRQFSNSRSEMNVSTLELGDSALYLCASSPRLAVDTQYFGPGTRLTVL.

The genes are TRBV6-5 and TRBJ2-5; the match to TRBD1 covers 9 bases. The CDR3 is made up of 15 amino acids. V shed 8 bases, J shed 1 base, and the junction held 8 bases outside the gene matches. Germline V CDR1 and CDR2: MNHEY, SVGAGI. The CDR3 nucleotides read TGTGCCAGCGCCAGACACAGGGGGCGCCAAGAGACCCAGTACTTC. It translates to CASARHRGRQETQYF.

V is TRBV4-1 and J is TRBJ2-3; possibly TRBD2 for D (6 bases). Germline lookup yields CDR1 MGHRA and CDR2 YSYEKL. The CDR3 is 15 residues long. V shed 4 bases and J shed 0 bases, with 11 bases lying between them. CDR3 coding DNA: TGCGCCAGCAGCCGCCCCGGGACTAGCACAGATACGCAGTATTTT. Translation: CASSRPGTSTDTQYF.

The V gene is TRBV2, the J gene TRBJ2-3; D is undetermined. The length of the CDR3 is 11 residues. Trimming shortened V by 0 bases and J by 5 bases, and 0 bases separated the two germline ends. Germline values: CDR1 SNHLY, CDR2 FYNNEI. CDR3 protein: CASSEADTQYF. DNA for the CDR3: TGTGCCAGCAGTGAAGCAGATACGCAGTATTTT.

The chain recombines TRBV19 with TRBJ2-3, with D unclear. CDR1 is LNHDA, CDR2 SQIVND, per germline (reference sequence). CDR3 length equals 11 residues. V lost 8 bases to trimming and J lost 6 bases, with 9 bases between them. In DNA form, the CDR3 reads TGTGCCAGTGGTGAGAGGGATACGCAGTATTTT. Its protein is CASGERDTQYF.

The chain is built from TRBV10-3 and TRBJ1-2; the D gene is possibly TRBD1 (5 bases). CDR3 length equals 13 residues. CDR1 is ENHRY, CDR2 SYGVKD, per germline. Trimming took 4 bases from V and 1 from J, leaving 7 bases between them. The CDR3 region is CAISGGINYGYTF. The DNA of the CDR3 is TGTGCCATCAGTGGGGGGATTAACTATGGCTACACCTTC.

This chain connects TRBV2 to TRBJ2-3; D gene ambiguous. V gave up 6 bases and J gave up 1 base, with 2 bases separating them. CDR3 length equals 11 residues. Germline CDR1 SNHLY, CDR2 FYNNEI. Here the CDR3 DNA reads TGTGCCAGCAGGGGCACAGATACGCAGTATTTT. Encoded protein: CASRGTDTQYF.

The CDR3 sequence is CASSFPLRMAEAFF. The CDR3 DNA reads TGTGCCAGCAGTTTCCCCCTACGTATGGCTGAAGCTTTCTTT. The genes are TRBV28 and TRBJ1-1; D uncertain. The CDR3 loop spans 14 amino acids. V was clipped by 3 bases and J by 6 bases, with 14 bases between them. Germline assignment: CDR1 MDHEN and CDR2 SYDVKM.

This chain uses TRBV6-5 with TRBJ1-4; 9 bases agree with TRBD1. The ends lost 2 bases at V and 5 bases at J; junction bases unmatched: 3. The CDR3 totals 15 residues. Germline V gives CDR1 MNHEY, CDR2 SVGAGI. The CDR3 sequence: CASSYGTGRNEKLFF. Here the CDR3 DNA reads TGTGCCAGCAGTTACGGGACAGGGAGAAATGAAAAACTGTTTTTT.

This chain joins TRBV5-5 and TRBJ2-1, with TRBD2 identical over 7 bases. The CDR3 is 16 amino acids. CDR1 is SGHKS, CDR2 YYEKEE, per germline (reference sequence). V shed 0 bases, J shed 5 bases, and the junction held 8 bases outside the gene matches. CDR3 amino acids: CASSLVSSGIHNEQFF. The DNA of the CDR3 is TGTGCCAGCAGCTTGGTATCTAGCGGCATACACAATGAGCAGTTCTTC.

The rearrangement links TRBV5-1 to TRBJ2-5; a weak D match, TRBD2 (5 bases). The CDR3 length is 15 residues. The germline gives CDR1 SGHRS, CDR2 YFSETQ. V was shortened by 0 bases and J by 2 bases, with 11 bases between the two germline ends. CDR3 nucleotide sequence: TGCGCCAGCAGCTTGGGTGGAGGAGGACAAGAGACCCAGTACTTC. Translation gives CASSLGGGGQETQYF. Full variable domain (remainder filled in from reference TRBV5-1 and TRBJ2-5): KAGVTQTPRYLIKTRGQQVTLSCSPISGHRSVSWYQQTPGQGLQFLFEYFSETQRNKGNFPGRFSGRQFSNSRSEMNVSTLELGDSALYLCASSLGGGGQETQYFGPGTRLLVL.

In DNA, the CDR3 is TGTGCCAGCAGTTACTTCAGGAACACTGAAGCTTTCTTT. Protein sequence: CASSYFRNTEAFF. This sequence joins TRBV6-6 and TRBJ1-1; D unclear. Trimming removed 1 base at V and 1 base at J, with 4 bases between. Germline assignment: CDR1 MNHNY and CDR2 SVGAGI (reference sequence). This CDR3 has 13 residues.

The chain combines TRBV4-1 with TRBJ2-7; TRBD1 matches at 10 bases. The germline CDR1 and CDR2 sequences are MGHRA and YSYEKL. V shed 4 bases, J shed 1 base, and the junction held 4 bases outside the gene matches. The CDR3 is 15 residues long. CDR3 sequence (DNA): TGCGCCAGCAGCCCAGGGGGACAGGGGTCCTACGAGCAGTACTTC. It specifies CASSPGGQGSYEQYF.

This clone was seen a few times. The chain recombines TRBV30 with TRBJ1-1, with unresolved D. This CDR3 has 13 residues. The germline V gene encodes CDR1 GTSNPN and CDR2 SVGIG (reference sequence). Trimming took 0 bases from V and 0 from J, leaving 5 bases between them. The DNA of the CDR3 is TGTGCCTGGAGTGTACTCGTGAACACTGAAGCTTTCTTT. This gives the protein CAWSVLVNTEAFF.

The chain recombines TRBV7-9 with TRBJ2-5; perhaps D is TRBD1 or TRBD2 (5 bases each). Trimming stripped 3 bases from V and 5 bases from J, with 16 bases between. This CDR3 spans 15 amino acids. The V gene's germline CDR1 is SEHNR and CDR2 FQNEAQ (reference sequence). In DNA, the CDR3 is TGTGCCAGCAGCTTTTCTCGGGGCTTGGGGGAGACCCAGTACTTC. Translating gives CASSFSRGLGETQYF.

The chain has TRBV4-1 and TRBJ1-4, with D hard to call. Trimming cost V 4 bases and J 7 bases, with 7 bases left between them. CDR3 length: 12 residues. CDR1 is MGHRA and CDR2 is YSYEKL in the germline V gene. CDR3 amino acids: CASSPDREKLFF. The CDR3, as DNA: TGCGCCAGCAGCCCTGACCGTGAAAAACTGTTTTTT.